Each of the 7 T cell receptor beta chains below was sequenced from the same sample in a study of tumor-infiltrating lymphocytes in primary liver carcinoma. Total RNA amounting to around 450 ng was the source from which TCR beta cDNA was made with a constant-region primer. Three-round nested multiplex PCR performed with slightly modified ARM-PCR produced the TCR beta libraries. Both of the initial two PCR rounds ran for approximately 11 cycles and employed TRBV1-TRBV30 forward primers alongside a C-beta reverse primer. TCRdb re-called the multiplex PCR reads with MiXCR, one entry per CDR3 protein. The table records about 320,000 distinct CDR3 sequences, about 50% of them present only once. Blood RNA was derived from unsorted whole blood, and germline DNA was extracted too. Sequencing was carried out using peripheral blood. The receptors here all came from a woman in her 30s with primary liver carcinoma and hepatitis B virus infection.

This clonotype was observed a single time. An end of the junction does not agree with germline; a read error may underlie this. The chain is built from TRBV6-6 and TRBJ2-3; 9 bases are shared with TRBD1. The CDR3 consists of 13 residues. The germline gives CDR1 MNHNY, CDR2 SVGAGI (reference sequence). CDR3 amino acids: CASSWDRADRQYF. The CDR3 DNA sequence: TGTGCCAGCAGTTGGGACAGGGCAGATAGGCAGTATTTT.

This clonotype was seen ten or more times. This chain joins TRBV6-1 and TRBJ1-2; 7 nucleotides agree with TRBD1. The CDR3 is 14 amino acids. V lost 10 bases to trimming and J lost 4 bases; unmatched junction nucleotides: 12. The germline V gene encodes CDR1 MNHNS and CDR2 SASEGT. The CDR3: CATDRTGPGYGYTF. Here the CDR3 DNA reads TGTGCCACCGACCGGACAGGCCCGGGCTATGGCTACACCTTC.

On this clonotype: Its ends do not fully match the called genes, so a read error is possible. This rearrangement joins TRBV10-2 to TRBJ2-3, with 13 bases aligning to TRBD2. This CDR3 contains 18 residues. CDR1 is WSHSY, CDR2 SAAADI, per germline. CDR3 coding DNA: TGCGTCAGCAGTGAGAGTGGGACTAGCGGGGCGCACACAGATACGCAGTATTTT. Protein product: CVSSESGTSGAHTDTQYF.

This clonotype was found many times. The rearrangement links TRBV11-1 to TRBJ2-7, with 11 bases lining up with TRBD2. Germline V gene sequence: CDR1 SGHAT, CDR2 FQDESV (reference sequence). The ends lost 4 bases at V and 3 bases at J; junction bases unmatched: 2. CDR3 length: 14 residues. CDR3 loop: CASSSGLADYEQYF. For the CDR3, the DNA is TGTGCCAGCAGCTCGGGACTAGCGGACTACGAGCAGTACTTC.

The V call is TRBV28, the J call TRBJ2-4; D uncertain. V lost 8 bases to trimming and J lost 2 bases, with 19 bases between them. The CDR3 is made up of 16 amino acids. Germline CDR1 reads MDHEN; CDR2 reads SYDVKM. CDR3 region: CASGGSAMATKNIQYF. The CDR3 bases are TGTGCCAGCGGTGGGTCGGCGATGGCAACCAAAAACATTCAGTACTTC.

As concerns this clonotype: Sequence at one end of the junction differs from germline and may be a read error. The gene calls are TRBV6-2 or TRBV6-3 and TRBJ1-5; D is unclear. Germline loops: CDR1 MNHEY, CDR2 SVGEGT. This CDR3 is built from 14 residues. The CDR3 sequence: CAGSPDGNNQPKHF. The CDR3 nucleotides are TGTGCCGGCAGTCCGGACGGAAACAATCAGCCCAAGCATTTT.

The CDR3 region is CASSQGTPRREFRETQYF. In DNA form, the CDR3 reads TGTGCCAGCAGCCAAGGCACCCCACGGCGGGAGTTTCGAGAGACCCAGTACTTC. J is TRBJ2-5 and V is TRBV14; 7 nucleotides line up with TRBD2. CDR3 length equals 18 residues. Germline-derived CDR1 and CDR2 are SGHDN and FVKESK. Unmatched junction bases numbered 15, after V lost 1 base and J lost 4 bases.